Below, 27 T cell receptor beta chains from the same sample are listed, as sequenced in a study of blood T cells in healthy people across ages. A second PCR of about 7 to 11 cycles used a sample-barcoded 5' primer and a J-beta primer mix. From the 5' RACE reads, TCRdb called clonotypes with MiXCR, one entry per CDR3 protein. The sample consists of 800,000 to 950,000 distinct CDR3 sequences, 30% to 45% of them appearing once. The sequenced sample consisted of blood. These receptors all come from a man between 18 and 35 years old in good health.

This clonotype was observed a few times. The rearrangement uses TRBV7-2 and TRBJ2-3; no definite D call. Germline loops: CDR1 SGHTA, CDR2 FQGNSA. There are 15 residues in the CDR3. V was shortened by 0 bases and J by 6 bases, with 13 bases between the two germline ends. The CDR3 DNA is TGTGCCAGCAGCTTAGCAGGGTACCTCACCGATACGCAGTATTTT. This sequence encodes CASSLAGYLTDTQYF.

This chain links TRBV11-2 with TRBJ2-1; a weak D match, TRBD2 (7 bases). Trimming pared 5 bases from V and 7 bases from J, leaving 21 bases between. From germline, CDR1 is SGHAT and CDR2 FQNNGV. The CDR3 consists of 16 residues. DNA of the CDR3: TGTGCCAGCAGCCACCTGGGGCGGGGGCGTCCGAATGAGCAGTTCTTC. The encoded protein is CASSHLGRGRPNEQFF.

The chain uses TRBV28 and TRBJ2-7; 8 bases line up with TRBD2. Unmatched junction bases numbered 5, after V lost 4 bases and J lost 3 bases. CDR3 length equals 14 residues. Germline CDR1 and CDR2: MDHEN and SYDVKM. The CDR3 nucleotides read TGTGCCAGCAGTTCCAACGGGGGGGGCTACGAGCAGTACTTC. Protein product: CASSSNGGGYEQYF.

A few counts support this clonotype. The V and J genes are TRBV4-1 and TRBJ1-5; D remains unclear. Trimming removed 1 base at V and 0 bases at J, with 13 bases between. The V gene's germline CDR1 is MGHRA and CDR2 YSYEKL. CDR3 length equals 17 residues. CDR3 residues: CASSQVVGINSNQPQHF. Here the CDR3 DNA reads TGCGCCAGCAGCCAAGTCGTTGGGATTAATAGCAATCAGCCCCAGCATTTT.

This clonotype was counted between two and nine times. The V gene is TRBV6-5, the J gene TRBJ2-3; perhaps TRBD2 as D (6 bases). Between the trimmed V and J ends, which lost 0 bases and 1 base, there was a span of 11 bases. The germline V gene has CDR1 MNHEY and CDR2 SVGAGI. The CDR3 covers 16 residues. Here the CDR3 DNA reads TGTGCCAGCAGTTACTCGGAGGGCTCGGGCACAGATACGCAGTATTTT. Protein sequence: CASSYSEGSGTDTQYF.

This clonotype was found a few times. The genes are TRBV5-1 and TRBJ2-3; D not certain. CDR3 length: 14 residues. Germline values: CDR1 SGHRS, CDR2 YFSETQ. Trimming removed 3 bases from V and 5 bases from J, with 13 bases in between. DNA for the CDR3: TGCGCCAGCAGCTCGGGTCACCAAAGAGATACGCAGTATTTT. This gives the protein CASSSGHQRDTQYF.

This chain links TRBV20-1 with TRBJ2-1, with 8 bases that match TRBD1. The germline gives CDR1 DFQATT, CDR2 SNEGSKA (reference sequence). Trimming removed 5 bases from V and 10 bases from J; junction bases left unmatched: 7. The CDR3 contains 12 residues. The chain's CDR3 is CSASDRGWEQFF. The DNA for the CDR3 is TGCAGTGCTTCCGACAGGGGTTGGGAGCAGTTCTTC.

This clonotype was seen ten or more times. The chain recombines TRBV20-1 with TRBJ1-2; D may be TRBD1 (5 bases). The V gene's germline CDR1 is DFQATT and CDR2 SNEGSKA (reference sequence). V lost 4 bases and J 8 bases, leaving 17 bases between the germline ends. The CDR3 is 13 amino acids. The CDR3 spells CSATQGLGGGYTF. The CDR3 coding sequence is TGCAGTGCTACCCAGGGCCTCGGGGGAGGCTACACCTTC.

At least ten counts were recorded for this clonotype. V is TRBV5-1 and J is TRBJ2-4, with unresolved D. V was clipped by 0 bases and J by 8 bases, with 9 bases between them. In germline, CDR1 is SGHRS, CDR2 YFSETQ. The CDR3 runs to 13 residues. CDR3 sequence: CASSLGSEDIQYF. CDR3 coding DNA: TGCGCCAGCAGCTTGGGCAGTGAGGACATTCAGTACTTC. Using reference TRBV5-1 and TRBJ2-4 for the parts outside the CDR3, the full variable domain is KAGVTQTPRYLIKTRGQQVTLSCSPISGHRSVSWYQQTPGQGLQFLFEYFSETQRNKGNFPGRFSGRQFSNSRSEMNVSTLELGDSALYLCASSLGSEDIQYFGAGTRLSVL.

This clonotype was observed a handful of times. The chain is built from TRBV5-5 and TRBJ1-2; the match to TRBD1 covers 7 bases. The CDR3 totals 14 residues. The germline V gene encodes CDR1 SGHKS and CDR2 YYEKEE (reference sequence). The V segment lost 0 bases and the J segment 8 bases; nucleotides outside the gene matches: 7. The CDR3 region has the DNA TGTGCCAGCAGCTTGGAGACAGGGTTTTCGGGCTACACCTTC. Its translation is CASSLETGFSGYTF.

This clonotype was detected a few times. CDR3 bases: TGTGCCAGCAAGACCCGTCAGGGAACGGATCAGCCCCAGCATTTT. Protein sequence: CASKTRQGTDQPQHF. The rearrangement joins TRBV6-5 to TRBJ1-5; D might be TRBD1 (5 bases). The CDR3 contains 15 residues. Between the trimmed V and J ends, which lost 7 bases and 5 bases, there was a span of 18 bases. The V gene's germline CDR1 is MNHEY and CDR2 SVGAGI.

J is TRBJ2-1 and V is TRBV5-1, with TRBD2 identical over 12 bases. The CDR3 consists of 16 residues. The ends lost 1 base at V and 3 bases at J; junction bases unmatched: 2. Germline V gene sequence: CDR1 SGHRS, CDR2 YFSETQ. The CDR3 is CASSLPSGGDYNEQFF. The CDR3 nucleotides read TGCGCCAGCAGCTTGCCTAGCGGGGGGGACTACAATGAGCAGTTCTTC.

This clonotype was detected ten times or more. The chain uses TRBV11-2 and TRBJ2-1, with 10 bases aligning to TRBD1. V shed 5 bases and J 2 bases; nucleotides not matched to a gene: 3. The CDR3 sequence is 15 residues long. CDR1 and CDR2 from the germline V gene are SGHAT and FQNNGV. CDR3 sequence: CASSRTGGPYNEQFF. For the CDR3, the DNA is TGTGCCAGCAGCAGGACAGGGGGGCCCTACAATGAGCAGTTCTTC.

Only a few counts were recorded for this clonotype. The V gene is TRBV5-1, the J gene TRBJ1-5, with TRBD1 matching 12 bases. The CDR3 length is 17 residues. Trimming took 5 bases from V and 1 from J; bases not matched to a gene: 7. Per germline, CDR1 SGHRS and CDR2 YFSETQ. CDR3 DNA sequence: TGCGCCAGCAGAGCCGGGACAGGGGGCCTCAGCAATCAGCCCCAGCATTTT. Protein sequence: CASRAGTGGLSNQPQHF.

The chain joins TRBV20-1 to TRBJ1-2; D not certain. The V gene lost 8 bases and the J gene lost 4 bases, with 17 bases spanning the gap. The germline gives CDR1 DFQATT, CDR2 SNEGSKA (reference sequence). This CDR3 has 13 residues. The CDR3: CSCLSGVTYGYTF. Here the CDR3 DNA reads TGCAGTTGCCTGTCCGGCGTGACCTATGGCTACACCTTC.

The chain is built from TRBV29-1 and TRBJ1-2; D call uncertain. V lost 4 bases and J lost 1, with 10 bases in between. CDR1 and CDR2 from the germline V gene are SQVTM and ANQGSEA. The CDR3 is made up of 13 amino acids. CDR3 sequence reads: CSVGSGRNYGYTF. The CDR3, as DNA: TGCAGCGTTGGGTCCGGTCGTAACTATGGCTACACCTTC.

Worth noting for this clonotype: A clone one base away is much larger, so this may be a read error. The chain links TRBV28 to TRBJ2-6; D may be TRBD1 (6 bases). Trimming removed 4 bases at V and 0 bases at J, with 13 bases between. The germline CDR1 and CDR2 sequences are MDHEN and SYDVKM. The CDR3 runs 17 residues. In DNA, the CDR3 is TGTGCCAGCAGTTCGGCAGGGGAAGTCTCTGGGGCCAACGTCCTGACTTTC. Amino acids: CASSSAGEVSGANVLTF. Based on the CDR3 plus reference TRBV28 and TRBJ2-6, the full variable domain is DVKVTQSSRYLVKRTGEKVFLECVQDMDHENMFWYRQDPGLGLRLIYFSYDVKMKEKGDIPEGYSVSREKKERFSLILESASTNQTSMYLCASSSAGEVSGANVLTFGAGSRLTVL.

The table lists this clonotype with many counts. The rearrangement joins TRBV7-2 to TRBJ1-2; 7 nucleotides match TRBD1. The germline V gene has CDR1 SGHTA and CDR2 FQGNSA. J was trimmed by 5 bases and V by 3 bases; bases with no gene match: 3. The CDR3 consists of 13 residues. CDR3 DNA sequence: TGTGCCAGCAGCTTGGACAGGAGATATGGCTACACCTTC. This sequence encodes CASSLDRRYGYTF.

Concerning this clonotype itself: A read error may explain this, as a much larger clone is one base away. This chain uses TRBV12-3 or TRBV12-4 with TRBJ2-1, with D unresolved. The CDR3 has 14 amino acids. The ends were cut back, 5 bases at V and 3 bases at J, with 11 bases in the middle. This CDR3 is CASSVKGIYNEQFF. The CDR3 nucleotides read TGTGCCAGCAGTGTAAAGGGTATCTACAATGAGCAGTTCTTC.

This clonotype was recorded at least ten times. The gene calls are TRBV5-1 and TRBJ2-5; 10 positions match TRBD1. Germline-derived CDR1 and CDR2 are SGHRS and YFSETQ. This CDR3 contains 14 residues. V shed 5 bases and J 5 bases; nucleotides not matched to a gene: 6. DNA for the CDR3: TGCGCCAGCAGTTCTGACAGGGGGCTGGAGACCCAGTACTTC. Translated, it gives CASSSDRGLETQYF.

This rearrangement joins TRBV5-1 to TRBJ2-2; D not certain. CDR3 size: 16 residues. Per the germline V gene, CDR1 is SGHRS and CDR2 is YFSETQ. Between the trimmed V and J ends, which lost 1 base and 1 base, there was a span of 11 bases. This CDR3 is CASSLSQPGNTGELFF. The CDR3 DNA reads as TGCGCCAGCAGCTTGTCTCAGCCGGGGAACACCGGGGAGCTGTTTTTT.

Here the CDR3 reads CASSVVLRGEQYF. The CDR3, as DNA: TGTGCCAGCAGCGTAGTCTTACGAGGAGAGCAGTACTTC. The V and J genes are TRBV7-2 and TRBJ2-5; D unclear. The V gene lost 5 bases and the J gene lost 11 bases, with 18 bases spanning the gap. The CDR3 totals 13 residues. Germline lookup yields CDR1 SGHTA and CDR2 FQGNSA. Full variable domain (rest looked up from reference TRBV7-2 and TRBJ2-5): GAGVSQSPSNKVTEKGKDVELRCDPISGHTALYWYRQSLGQGLEFLIYFQGNSAPDKSGLPSDRFSAERTGGSVSTLTIQRTQQEDSAVYLCASSVVLRGEQYFGPGTRLLVL.

The CDR3, as DNA: TGCGCCAGCAGCTTGGACCTTTCTAGCACAGATACGCAGTATTTT. Its protein is CASSLDLSSTDTQYF. The chain carries TRBV5-1 and TRBJ2-3; D ambiguous. The CDR3 loop spans 15 amino acids. The germline V and J ends were trimmed by 0 bases and 0 bases, with 8 bases remaining between them. Looked up from germline, CDR1 is SGHRS and CDR2 is YFSETQ. The variable domain in full, completed from reference TRBV5-1 and TRBJ2-3, reads KAGVTQTPRYLIKTRGQQVTLSCSPISGHRSVSWYQQTPGQGLQFLFEYFSETQRNKGNFPGRFSGRQFSNSRSEMNVSTLELGDSALYLCASSLDLSSTDTQYFGPGTRLTVL.

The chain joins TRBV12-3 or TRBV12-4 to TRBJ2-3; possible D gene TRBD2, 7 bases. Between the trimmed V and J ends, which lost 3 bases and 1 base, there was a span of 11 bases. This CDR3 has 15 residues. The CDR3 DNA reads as TGTGCCAGCAGTTTTGGGGGGGCGGGCACAGATACGCAGTATTTT. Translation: CASSFGGAGTDTQYF.

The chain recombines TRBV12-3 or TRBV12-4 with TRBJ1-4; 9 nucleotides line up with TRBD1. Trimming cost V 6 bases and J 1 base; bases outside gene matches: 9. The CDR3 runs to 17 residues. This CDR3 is CASSSDLGQGTNEKLFF. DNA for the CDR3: TGTGCCAGCAGCTCGGACCTGGGACAGGGAACTAATGAAAAACTGTTTTTT.

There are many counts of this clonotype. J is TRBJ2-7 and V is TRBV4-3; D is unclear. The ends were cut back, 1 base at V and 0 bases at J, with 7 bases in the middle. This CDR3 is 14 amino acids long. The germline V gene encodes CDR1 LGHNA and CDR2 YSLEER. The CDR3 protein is CASSQGQSSYEQYF. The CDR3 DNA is TGCGCCAGCAGCCAAGGGCAGAGCTCCTACGAGCAGTACTTC.

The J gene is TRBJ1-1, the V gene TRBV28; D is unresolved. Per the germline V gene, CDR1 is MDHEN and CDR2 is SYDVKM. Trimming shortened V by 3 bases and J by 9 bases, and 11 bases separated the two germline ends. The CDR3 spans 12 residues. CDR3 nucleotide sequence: TGTGCCAGCAGTTTCGGGAGGGCCAAAGCTTTCTTT. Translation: CASSFGRAKAFF.